The 25 T cell receptor beta chains reported below all come from one sample, sequenced in a study of identical twins. TCRdb redid the calling of the 5' RACE reads with MiXCR, one entry per CDR3 protein. This table has 510,000 or so distinct CDR3 sequences, around 15% appearing once. These sequences were also reported in another study, on yellow fever vaccine responses in identical twins.

The sequencing sample was made of CD4+ T cells sorted from blood. These receptors all come from a woman younger than 30 in good health.

This clonotype was counted at least ten times. The V call is TRBV5-1, the J call TRBJ2-5, with D unresolved. The germline gives CDR1 SGHRS, CDR2 YFSETQ. The CDR3 totals 12 residues. With 6 bases removed from V and 1 base from J, the gap between germline ends came to 7 bases. The CDR3 DNA reads as TGCGCCAGCAAGCTAATCCAAGAGACCCAGTACTTC. Amino acids: CASKLIQETQYF.

V gene TRBV12-3 or TRBV12-4 combines with J gene TRBJ1-6, with a weak D call TRBD1 (6 bases). Trimming left V 5 bases short and J 7 bases short, with 12 bases between. The CDR3 contains 14 residues. The CDR3 DNA reads as TGTGCCAGCAGTCCCACAGGGCCCAATTCACCCCTCCACTTT. It specifies CASSPTGPNSPLHF.

J is TRBJ2-5 and V is TRBV12-3 or TRBV12-4; perhaps D is TRBD1 or TRBD2 (5 bases each). V dropped 3 bases and J dropped 1 base, with 9 bases sitting between them. The length of the CDR3 is 14 residues. CDR3 in amino acids: CASSFGAFQETQYF. CDR3 DNA: TGTGCCAGCAGTTTCGGGGCTTTCCAAGAGACCCAGTACTTC.

The chain recombines TRBV7-2 with TRBJ1-2; TRBD1 matches at 9 bases. J lost 6 bases, V lost 1 base, and 3 bases had no gene match. The CDR3 loop spans 14 amino acids. Germline values: CDR1 SGHTA, CDR2 FQGNSA. The CDR3 nucleotides read TGTGCCAGCAGCTTAGGGGACAGGGCGAATGGCTACACCTTC. This sequence encodes CASSLGDRANGYTF.

V is TRBV7-2 and J is TRBJ2-1; D uncertain. Germline values: CDR1 SGHTA, CDR2 FQGNSA. CDR3 length equals 16 residues. V dropped 5 bases and J dropped 8 bases, with 22 bases sitting between them. The CDR3 region is CASSPRVFPPRDEQFF. DNA of the CDR3: TGTGCCAGCAGCCCCCGCGTCTTTCCACCCCGCGATGAGCAGTTCTTC.

This clonotype has ten or more counts. The V and J genes are TRBV5-1 and TRBJ2-2; TRBD1 matches at 7 bases. V lost 2 bases to trimming and J lost 2 bases; unmatched junction nucleotides: 9. Per the germline V gene, CDR1 is SGHRS and CDR2 is YFSETQ. The length of the CDR3 is 17 residues. The CDR3 sequence is CASSFGPGTANTGELFF. The CDR3, as DNA: TGCGCCAGCAGCTTCGGCCCCGGGACAGCAAACACCGGGGAGCTGTTTTTT.

This clonotype turned up a few times. V is TRBV12-3 or TRBV12-4 and J is TRBJ2-1; D is perhaps TRBD2 (6 bases). V lost 1 base, J lost 2 bases, and 9 bases lay in between. The CDR3 contains 15 residues. The CDR3 DNA reads TGTGCCAGCAGTTTAGGCGGGGACCCCTACAATGAGCAGTTCTTC. Its translation: CASSLGGDPYNEQFF.

The chain links TRBV5-8 to TRBJ2-7, with TRBD1 matching over 8 bases. The length of the CDR3 is 13 residues. V shed 1 base, J shed 7 bases, and the junction held 4 bases outside the gene matches. Germline-derived CDR1 and CDR2 are SGHTS and YDEGEE. The DNA of the CDR3 is TGTGCCAGCAGCTTGATCAGGGGGCTTGAGCAGTACGTC. It is translated as CASSLIRGLEQYV.

The rearrangement uses TRBV5-1 and TRBJ2-2; D assignment may be TRBD1 or TRBD2 (7 bases each). Germline lookup yields CDR1 SGHRS and CDR2 YFSETQ. Trimming left V 3 bases short and J 4 bases short, with 16 bases between. The CDR3 contains 16 residues. The CDR3 DNA reads as TGCGCCAGCAGCTCCGACAGGGCGGGAGTCACCGGGGAGCTGTTTTTT. This sequence encodes CASSSDRAGVTGELFF.

This chain uses TRBV5-1 with TRBJ2-7; the match to TRBD2 covers 7 bases. V gave up 0 bases and J gave up 2 bases; unmatched junction bases: 17. This CDR3 region has 19 residues. The germline CDR1 and CDR2 sequences are SGHRS and YFSETQ. CDR3 loop: CASSLDGILGAGQPYEQYV. The CDR3 DNA reads TGCGCCAGCAGCTTGGACGGAATTCTAGGAGCGGGGCAACCCTACGAGCAGTACGTC.

The chain links TRBV19 to TRBJ2-7; 8 bases align to TRBD2. The CDR3 runs 18 residues. CDR1 is LNHDA, CDR2 SQIVND, per germline (reference sequence). Trimming at V came to 3 bases and at J to 1 base, leaving 14 bases not matched to a gene. The CDR3 sequence is CASSIGPLTSGLSYEQYV. The CDR3 DNA reads TGTGCCAGTAGTATTGGCCCCCTCACTAGCGGTCTTTCCTACGAGCAGTACGTC.

This clonotype appeared a few times. The genes are TRBV2 and TRBJ2-4; 7 nucleotides agree with TRBD1. The germline CDR1 and CDR2 sequences are SNHLY and FYNNEI. The trim removed 6 bases at V and 8 bases at J, leaving 7 bases unmatched. The length of the CDR3 is 13 residues. This CDR3 reads CASRQTGSDIQYF. The CDR3 coding sequence is TGTGCCAGCAGACAGACAGGGTCGGACATTCAGTACTTC. Full variable domain (missing parts from reference TRBV2 and TRBJ2-4): EPEVTQTPSHQVTQMGQEVILRCVPISNHLYFYWYRQILGQKVEFLVSFYNNEISEKSEIFDDQFSVERPDGSNFTLKIRSTKLEDSAMYFCASRQTGSDIQYFGAGTRLSVL.

The rearrangement uses TRBV2 and TRBJ2-7, with 8 bases identical to TRBD1. There are 12 residues in the CDR3. The germline gives CDR1 SNHLY, CDR2 FYNNEI. V lost 6 bases and J lost 6; bases outside the gene matches: 4. The CDR3 protein is CASSRTGSEQYF. CDR3 DNA sequence: TGTGCCAGCAGCCGGACAGGGTCCGAGCAGTACTTC.

This clonotype was counted a few times. This chain links TRBV28 with TRBJ2-3, with TRBD2 identical over 12 bases. J was trimmed by 3 bases and V by 8 bases; bases with no gene match: 6. The germline V gene encodes CDR1 MDHEN and CDR2 SYDVKM. CDR3 length: 15 amino acids. CDR3 in amino acids: CASASGRDLTDTQYF. DNA for the CDR3: TGTGCCAGCGCTAGCGGGAGGGATTTAACAGATACGCAGTATTTT.

This clonotype occurred a few times. In DNA form, the CDR3 reads TGCGCCAGCAGCCTGCGGGAACAGGGGAAAAGCTCTGGGGCCAACGTCCTGACTTTC. It is translated as CASSLREQGKSSGANVLTF. The chain joins TRBV4-1 to TRBJ2-6; a possible D gene is TRBD1 (7 bases). Looked up from germline, CDR1 is MGHRA and CDR2 is YSYEKL. This CDR3 is 19 amino acids long. Trimming took 4 bases from V and 0 from J, leaving 19 bases between them.

The rearrangement uses TRBV10-3 and TRBJ2-3; D call uncertain. CDR1 and CDR2 (germline): ENHRY, SYGVKD. The CDR3 runs 14 residues. V was clipped by 0 bases and J by 1 base, with 5 bases between them. The CDR3 sequence is CAISESVGTDTQYF. Here the CDR3 DNA reads TGTGCCATCAGTGAGTCGGTAGGCACAGATACGCAGTATTTT.

This clonotype was counted ten times or more. The chain is built from TRBV5-5 and TRBJ1-2; the match to TRBD1 covers 9 bases. After removal of 4 bases from V and 2 bases from J, the junction contained 15 bases not matched to a gene. Germline CDR1 reads SGHKS; CDR2 reads YYEKEE (reference sequence). The CDR3 is 18 residues long. CDR3 amino acids: CASSAGGQGTALNYGYTF. CDR3 sequence (DNA): TGTGCCAGCAGCGCGGGGGGACAGGGTACTGCACTGAACTATGGCTACACCTTC.

This clonotype has just a few counts. The chain couples TRBV4-1 to TRBJ2-1; D perhaps matches TRBD1 (5 bases). CDR1 and CDR2 (germline): MGHRA, YSYEKL. The CDR3 spans 16 residues. V was pared by 3 bases and J by 0 bases, with 12 bases between. CDR3 loop: CASSHRAGISYNEQFF. The CDR3 DNA reads as TGCGCCAGCAGCCACCGAGCAGGGATCTCCTACAATGAGCAGTTCTTC.

This clonotype was seen a handful of times. This chain connects TRBV6-5 to TRBJ2-3; D tentatively reads TRBD1 or TRBD2 (5 bases each). Trimming took 4 bases from V and 1 from J, leaving 9 bases between them. The CDR3 is made up of 14 amino acids. Germline V gene data show CDR1 as MNHEY and CDR2 as SVGAGI. The CDR3 region is CASSWVGGTDTQYF. The CDR3 nucleotides are TGTGCCAGCAGTTGGGTGGGGGGCACAGATACGCAGTATTTT.

V usage is TRBV5-6 and J usage is TRBJ2-1; possibly TRBD1 for D (6 bases). The germline CDR1 and CDR2 sequences are SGHDT and YYEEEE. The germline V and J ends were trimmed by 1 base and 7 bases, with 12 bases remaining between them. There are 14 residues in the CDR3. The CDR3 DNA is TGTGCCAGCAGCTTGATACAGGGAAGGAATGAGCAGTTCTTC. It encodes CASSLIQGRNEQFF.

This clonotype was seen a few times. The chain joins TRBV10-3 to TRBJ1-4; possibly TRBD1 for D (6 bases). V was shortened by 3 bases and J by 5 bases, with 10 bases between the two germline ends. The CDR3 is 14 residues long. Germline lookup yields CDR1 ENHRY and CDR2 SYGVKD. CDR3: CAISERGRNEKLFF. DNA of the CDR3: TGTGCCATCAGTGAAAGGGGGAGGAATGAAAAACTGTTTTTT.

This clonotype was detected a few times. The V call is TRBV4-1, the J call TRBJ2-5, with a tentative D call TRBD1 (5 bases). This CDR3 region has 15 residues. V was clipped by 1 base and J by 5 bases, with 14 bases between them. The V gene's germline CDR1 is MGHRA and CDR2 YSYEKL. CDR3 region: CASSQVGAKTETQYF. Written as DNA, the CDR3 is TGCGCCAGCAGCCAAGTAGGGGCAAAGACTGAGACCCAGTACTTC.

This clonotype was counted a few times. The chain has TRBV15 and TRBJ2-7, with TRBD2 matching 13 bases. CDR1 LNHNV and CDR2 YYDKDF come from the germline V gene (reference sequence). This CDR3 has 17 amino acids. Trimming took 0 bases from V and 4 from J; bases not matched to a gene: 6. CDR3 nucleotides: TGTGCCACCAGCAGAGACCCCGGACTAGCGGGAGCTTACGAGCAGTACTTC. This encodes CATSRDPGLAGAYEQYF.

This clonotype was seen a handful of times. The V gene is TRBV11-3, the J gene TRBJ2-4; D is undetermined. The CDR3 runs to 15 residues. V shed 4 bases and J shed 0 bases, with 10 bases lying between them. The germline CDR1 and CDR2 sequences are SGHNT and YENEEA. In nucleotides, the CDR3 is TGTGCCAGCAGCTCCCCCCAGATAGCCAAAAACATTCAGTACTTC. This sequence encodes CASSSPQIAKNIQYF.

Concerning this clonotype: This may come from a read error, since a much larger clone is one base off. This chain joins TRBV12-3 or TRBV12-4 and TRBJ2-1, with D uncertain. The CDR3 loop spans 11 amino acids. The germline V and J ends were trimmed by 10 bases and 8 bases, with 12 bases remaining between them. The DNA of the CDR3 is TGTGCCAACAGCCTGGGTCATGAGCAGTTCTTC. Translating gives CANSLGHEQFF.